The 2 T cell receptor beta chains below were found in one sample sequenced in a study of CD8 T cells in ankylosing spondylitis. One entry per CDR3 protein, called by TCRdb with MiXCR from the 5' RACE reads. The data contain some 200,000 distinct CDR3 sequences, roughly 12% of them singletons. Sequenced: blood, either unsorted or a sorted T cell fraction (not recorded which). These receptors came from a male donor with ankylosing spondylitis or in good health (not recorded which).

This clonotype has at least ten counts. The rearrangement links TRBV9 to TRBJ2-3, with 9 bases fitting TRBD1. Unmatched junction bases numbered 9, after V lost 3 bases and J lost 4 bases. Germline CDR1 reads SGDLS; CDR2 reads YYNGEE. The CDR3 covers 16 residues. The CDR3 region has the DNA TGTGCCAGCAGCGCAAGGGACAGGGATGAGGCAGATACGCAGTATTTT. This sequence encodes CASSARDRDEADTQYF.

The chain has TRBV27 and TRBJ2-7, with 16 bases matching TRBD2. Per germline, CDR1 MNHEY and CDR2 SMNVEV (reference sequence). Losses at the gene ends were 5 bases for V and 6 bases for J; bases not matched to a gene: 4. The CDR3 covers 15 residues. The CDR3 region is CASSGGTSGRGEQYF. The CDR3 DNA reads TGTGCCAGCAGTGGAGGGACTAGCGGGAGGGGCGAGCAGTACTTC.